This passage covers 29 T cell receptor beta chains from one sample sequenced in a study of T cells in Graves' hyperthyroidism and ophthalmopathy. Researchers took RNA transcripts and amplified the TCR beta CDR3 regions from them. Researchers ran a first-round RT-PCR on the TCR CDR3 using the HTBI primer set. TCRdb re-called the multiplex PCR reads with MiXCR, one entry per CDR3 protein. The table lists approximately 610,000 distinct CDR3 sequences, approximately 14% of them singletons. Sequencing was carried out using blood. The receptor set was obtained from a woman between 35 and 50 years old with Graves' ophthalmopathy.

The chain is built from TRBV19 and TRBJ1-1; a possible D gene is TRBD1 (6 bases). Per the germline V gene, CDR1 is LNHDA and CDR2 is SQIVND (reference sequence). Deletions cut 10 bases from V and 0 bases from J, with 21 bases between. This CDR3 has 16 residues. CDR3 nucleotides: TGTGCCACCTATCCGACAGGCAACCTAATGAACACTGAAGCTTTCTTT. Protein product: CATYPTGNLMNTEAFF.

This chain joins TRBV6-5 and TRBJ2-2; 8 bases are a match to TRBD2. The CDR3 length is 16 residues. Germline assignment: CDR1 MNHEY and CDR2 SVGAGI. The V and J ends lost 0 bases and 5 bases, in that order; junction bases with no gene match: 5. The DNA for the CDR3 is TGTGCCAGCAGTTACTCCCCAGCGGGAGAAACCGGGGAGCTGTTTTTT. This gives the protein CASSYSPAGETGELFF.

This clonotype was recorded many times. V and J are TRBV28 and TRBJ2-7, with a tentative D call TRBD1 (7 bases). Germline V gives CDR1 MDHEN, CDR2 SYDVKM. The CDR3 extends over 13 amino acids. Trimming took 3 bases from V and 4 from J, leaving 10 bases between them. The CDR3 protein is CASSFSGGYEQYF. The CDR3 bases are TGTGCCAGCAGTTTTTCAGGGGGGTACGAGCAGTACTTC.

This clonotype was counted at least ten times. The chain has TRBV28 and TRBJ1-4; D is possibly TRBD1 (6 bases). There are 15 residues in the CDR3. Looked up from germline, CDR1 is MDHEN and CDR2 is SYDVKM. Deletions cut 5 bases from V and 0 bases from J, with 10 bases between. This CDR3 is CASSRGGPTNEKLFF. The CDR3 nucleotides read TGTGCCAGCAGTAGAGGGGGTCCAACTAATGAAAAACTGTTTTTT.

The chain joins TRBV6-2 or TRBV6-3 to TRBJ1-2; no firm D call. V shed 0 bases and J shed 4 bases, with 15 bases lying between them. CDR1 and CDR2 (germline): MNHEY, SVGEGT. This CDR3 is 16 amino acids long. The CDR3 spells CASSYSAGWVGYGYTF. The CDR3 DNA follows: TGTGCCAGCAGTTACTCGGCGGGCTGGGTCGGCTATGGCTACACCTTC.

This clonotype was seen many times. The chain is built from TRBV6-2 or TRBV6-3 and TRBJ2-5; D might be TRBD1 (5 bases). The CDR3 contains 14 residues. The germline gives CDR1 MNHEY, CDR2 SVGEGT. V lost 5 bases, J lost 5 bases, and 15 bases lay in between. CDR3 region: CASSLTQDPETQYF. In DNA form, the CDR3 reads TGTGCCAGCAGTCTAACACAGGACCCGGAGACCCAGTACTTC.

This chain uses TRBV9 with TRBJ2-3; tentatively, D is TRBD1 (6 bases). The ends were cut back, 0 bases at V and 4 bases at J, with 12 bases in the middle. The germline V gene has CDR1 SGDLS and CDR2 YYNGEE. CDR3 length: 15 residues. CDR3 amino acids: CASSVDGRGPDTQYF. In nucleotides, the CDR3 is TGTGCCAGCAGCGTAGATGGCAGGGGCCCAGATACGCAGTATTTT.

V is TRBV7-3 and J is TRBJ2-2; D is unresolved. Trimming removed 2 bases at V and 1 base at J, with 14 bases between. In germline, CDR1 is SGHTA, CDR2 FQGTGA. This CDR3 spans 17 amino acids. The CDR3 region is CASSLVRLEENTGELFF. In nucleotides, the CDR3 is TGTGCCAGCAGCTTAGTTCGTTTAGAGGAGAACACCGGGGAGCTGTTTTTT.

As DNA, the CDR3 is TGTGCCAGCAGTACCTCCGAGCAGCTCCTGACTTTC. Translation: CASSTSEQLLTF. The V gene is TRBV28, the J gene TRBJ2-6; D is ambiguous. The CDR3 has 12 residues. The V gene's germline CDR1 is MDHEN and CDR2 SYDVKM. The V gene lost 5 bases and the J gene lost 14 bases, with 13 bases spanning the gap.

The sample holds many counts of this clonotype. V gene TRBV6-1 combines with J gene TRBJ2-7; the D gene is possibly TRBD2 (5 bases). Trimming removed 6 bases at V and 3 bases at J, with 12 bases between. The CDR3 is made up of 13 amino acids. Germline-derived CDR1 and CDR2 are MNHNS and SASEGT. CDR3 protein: CASRTIGDYEQYF. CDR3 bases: TGTGCCAGCAGAACTATCGGGGACTACGAGCAGTACTTC.

CDR3 in DNA: TGTGCCAGCAGCACCGGGACAGTACGCGGCGAGCAGTACTTC. Translation gives CASSTGTVRGEQYF. The chain employs TRBV7-9 and TRBJ2-7; 7 positions match TRBD1. The CDR3 sequence is 14 residues long. Germline V gene data show CDR1 as SEHNR and CDR2 as FQNEAQ (reference sequence). V lost 5 bases, J lost 6 bases, and 10 bases stayed unmatched.

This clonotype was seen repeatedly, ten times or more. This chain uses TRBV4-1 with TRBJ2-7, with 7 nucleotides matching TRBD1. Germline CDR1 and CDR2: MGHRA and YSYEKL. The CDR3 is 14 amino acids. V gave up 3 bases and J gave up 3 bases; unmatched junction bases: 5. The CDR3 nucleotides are TGCGCCAGCAGCCATCCGGGACAGAACTACGAGCAGTACTTC. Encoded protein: CASSHPGQNYEQYF.

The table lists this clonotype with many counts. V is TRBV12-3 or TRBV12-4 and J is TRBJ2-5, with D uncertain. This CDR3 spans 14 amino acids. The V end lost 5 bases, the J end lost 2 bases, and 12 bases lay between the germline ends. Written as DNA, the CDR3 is TGTGCCAGCAGTCCCCGGACGTATCAAGAGACCCAGTACTTC. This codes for CASSPRTYQETQYF.

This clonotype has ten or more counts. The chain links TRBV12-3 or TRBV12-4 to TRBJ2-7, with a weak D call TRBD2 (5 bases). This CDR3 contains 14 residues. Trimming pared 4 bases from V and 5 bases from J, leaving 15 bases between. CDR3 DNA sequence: TGTGCCAGCAGTTCGCGGGCCCGAGTCCACGAGCAGTACTTC. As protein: CASSSRARVHEQYF.

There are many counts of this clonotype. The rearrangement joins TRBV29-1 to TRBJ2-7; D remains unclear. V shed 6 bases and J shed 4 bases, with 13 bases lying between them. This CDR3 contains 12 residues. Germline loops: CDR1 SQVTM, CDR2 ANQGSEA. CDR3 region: CSVALGNYEQYF. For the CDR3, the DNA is TGCAGCGTGGCGTTGGGGAATTACGAGCAGTACTTC.

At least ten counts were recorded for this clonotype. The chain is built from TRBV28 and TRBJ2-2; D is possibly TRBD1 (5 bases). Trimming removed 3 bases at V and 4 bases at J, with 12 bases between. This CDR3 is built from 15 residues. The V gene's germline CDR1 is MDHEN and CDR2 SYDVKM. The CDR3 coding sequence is TGTGCCAGCAGTTTGGTCGGACACTCCACCGGGGAGCTGTTTTTT. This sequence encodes CASSLVGHSTGELFF.

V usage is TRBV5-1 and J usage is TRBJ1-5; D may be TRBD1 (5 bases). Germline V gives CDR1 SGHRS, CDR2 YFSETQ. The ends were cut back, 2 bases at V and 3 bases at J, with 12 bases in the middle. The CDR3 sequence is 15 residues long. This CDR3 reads CASSLEGHFNQPQHF. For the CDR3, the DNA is TGCGCCAGCAGCTTAGAAGGACACTTCAATCAGCCCCAGCATTTT.

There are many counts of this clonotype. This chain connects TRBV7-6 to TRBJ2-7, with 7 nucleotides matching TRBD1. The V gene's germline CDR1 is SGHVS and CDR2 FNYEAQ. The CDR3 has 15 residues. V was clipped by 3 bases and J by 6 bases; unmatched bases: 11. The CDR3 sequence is CASSLSTGSDREQYF. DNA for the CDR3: TGTGCCAGCAGCTTGTCGACAGGGTCGGATCGCGAGCAGTACTTC. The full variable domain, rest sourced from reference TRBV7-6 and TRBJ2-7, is GAGVSQSPRYKVTKRGQDVALRCDPISGHVSLYWYRQALGQGPEFLTYFNYEAQQDKSGLPNDRFSAERPEGSISTLTIQRTEQRDSAMYRCASSLSTGSDREQYFGPGTRLTVT.

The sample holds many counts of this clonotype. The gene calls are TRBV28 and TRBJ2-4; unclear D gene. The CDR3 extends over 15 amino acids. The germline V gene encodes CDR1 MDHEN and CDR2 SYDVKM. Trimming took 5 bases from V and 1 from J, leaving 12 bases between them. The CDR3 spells CASSTPGRAKNIQYF. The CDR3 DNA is TGTGCCAGCAGTACCCCAGGAAGGGCCAAAAACATTCAGTACTTC.

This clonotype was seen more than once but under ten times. CDR3 in DNA: TGTGCCAGCAGTCTCCACCAGGGGACTGGCTACACCTTC. As protein: CASSLHQGTGYTF. The chain links TRBV7-3 to TRBJ1-2; D might be TRBD1 (6 bases). The CDR3 has 13 residues. Germline V gene lookup returns CDR1 SGHTA and CDR2 FQGTGA. V shed 6 bases and J shed 7 bases, with 15 bases lying between them. The full variable domain, rest sourced from reference TRBV7-3 and TRBJ1-2, is GAGVSQTPSNKVTEKGKYVELRCDPISGHTALYWYRQSLGQGPEFLIYFQGTGAADDSGLPNDRFFAVRPEGSVSTLKIQRTERGDSAVYLCASSLHQGTGYTFGSGTRLTVV.

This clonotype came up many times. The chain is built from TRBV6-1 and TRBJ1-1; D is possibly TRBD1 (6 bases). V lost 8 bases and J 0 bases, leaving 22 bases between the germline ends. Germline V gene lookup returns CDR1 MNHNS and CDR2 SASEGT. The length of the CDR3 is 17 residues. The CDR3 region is CASAPAGGRLMNTEAFF. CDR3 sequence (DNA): TGTGCCAGCGCCCCCGCCGGGGGCCGTCTAATGAACACTGAAGCTTTCTTT.

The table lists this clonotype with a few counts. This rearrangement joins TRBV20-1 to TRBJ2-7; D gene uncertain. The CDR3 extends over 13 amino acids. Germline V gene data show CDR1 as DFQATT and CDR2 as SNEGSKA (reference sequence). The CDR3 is CSSLSTSSYEQYF. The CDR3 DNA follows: TGCAGCTCCCTCTCGACTTCTTCCTACGAGCAGTACTTC.

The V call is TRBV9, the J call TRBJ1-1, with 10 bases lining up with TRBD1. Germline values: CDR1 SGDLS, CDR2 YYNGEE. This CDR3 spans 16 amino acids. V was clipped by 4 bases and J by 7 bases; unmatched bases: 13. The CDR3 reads CASSPLRDRGIDEAFF. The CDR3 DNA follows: TGTGCCAGCAGCCCCCTCCGGGACAGGGGTATTGATGAAGCTTTCTTT.

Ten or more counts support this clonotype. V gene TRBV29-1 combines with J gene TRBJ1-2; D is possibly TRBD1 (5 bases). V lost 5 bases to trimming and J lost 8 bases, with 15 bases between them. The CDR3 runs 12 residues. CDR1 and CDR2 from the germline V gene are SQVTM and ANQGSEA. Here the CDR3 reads CSVQFDSIGYTF. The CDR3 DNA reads TGCAGCGTTCAGTTCGACAGTATAGGCTACACCTTC.

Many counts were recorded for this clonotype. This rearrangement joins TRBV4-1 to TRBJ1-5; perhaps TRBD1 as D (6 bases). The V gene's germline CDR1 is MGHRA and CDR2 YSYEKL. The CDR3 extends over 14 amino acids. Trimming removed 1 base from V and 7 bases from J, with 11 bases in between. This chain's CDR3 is CASSQAQGSQPQHF. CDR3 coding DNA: TGCGCCAGCAGCCAAGCACAGGGAAGCCAGCCCCAGCATTTT.

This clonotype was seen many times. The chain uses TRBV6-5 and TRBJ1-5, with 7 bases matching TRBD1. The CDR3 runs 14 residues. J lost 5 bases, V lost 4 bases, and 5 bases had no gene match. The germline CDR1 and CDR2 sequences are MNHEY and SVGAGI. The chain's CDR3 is CASSSTGWDQPQHF. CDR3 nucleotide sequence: TGTGCCAGCAGTTCGACAGGGTGGGATCAGCCCCAGCATTTT.

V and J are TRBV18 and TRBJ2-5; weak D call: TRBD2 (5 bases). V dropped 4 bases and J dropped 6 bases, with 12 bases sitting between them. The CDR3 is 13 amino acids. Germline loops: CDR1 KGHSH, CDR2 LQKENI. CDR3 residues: CASSRGSGQTQYF. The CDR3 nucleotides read TGTGCCAGCTCACGAGGGAGTGGCCAGACCCAGTACTTC.

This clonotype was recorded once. The CDR3 loop is CASSPRRSGSYEQYF. DNA for the CDR3: TGTGCCAGCAGCCCCCGGCGTAGCGGGAGTTACGAGCAGTACTTC. The V gene is TRBV7-2, the J gene TRBJ2-7; 9 nucleotides align to TRBD2. CDR1 is SGHTA, CDR2 FQGNSA, per germline. The CDR3 is 15 amino acids. V trimming: 5 bases; J trimming: 4 bases; junction bases outside the gene matches: 9.

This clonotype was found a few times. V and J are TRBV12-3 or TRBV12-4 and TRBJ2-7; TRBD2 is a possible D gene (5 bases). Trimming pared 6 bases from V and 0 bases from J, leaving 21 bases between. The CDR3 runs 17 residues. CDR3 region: CASSRPWTVGSSYEQYF. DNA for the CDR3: TGTGCCAGCAGCCGACCCTGGACGGTGGGGAGCTCCTACGAGCAGTACTTC.